The 4 T cell receptor beta chains given below trace back to one sample, sequenced in a study of blood T cell repertoires in COVID-19. Sequenced by immunoSEQ multiplex PCR; TCRdb stores in-frame clones only, minus some. The data show approximately 150,000 clones, approximately 90% seen once. Specimen: peripheral blood. The receptor set was obtained from a woman aged 50 to 65 with acute or convalescent COVID-19.

A single count supports this clone. The gene calls are TRBV7-7 and TRBJ2-7; TRBD1 aligns across 9 bases. The ends lost 0 bases at V and 3 bases at J; junction bases unmatched: 3. The CDR3 contains 15 residues. CDR1 is SSHAT, CDR2 FNYEAQ, per germline (reference sequence). The CDR3 DNA is TGTGCCAGCAGCTTAGCGGCGGGACAGGGCTACGAGCAGTACTTC. It specifies CASSLAAGQGYEQYF. Supplemented by reference TRBV7-7 and TRBJ2-7, the full variable domain reads GAGVSQSPRYKVTKRGQDVTLRCDPISSHATLYWYQQALGQGPEFLTYFNYEAQPDKSGLPSDRFSAERPEGSISTLTIQRTEQRDSAMYRCASSLAAGQGYEQYFGPGTRLTVT.

J is TRBJ1-5 and V is TRBV4-1; 7 bases are shared with TRBD1. Germline CDR1 is MGHRA and CDR2 is YSYEKL. The CDR3 loop spans 16 amino acids. V was pared by 1 base and J by 0 bases, with 3 bases of the junction left unmatched. CDR3 DNA sequence: TGCGCCAGCAGCCAAGGAGGGGGCAATAGCAATCAGCCCCAGCATTTT. Translation gives CASSQGGGNSNQPQHF.

This chain joins TRBV24-1 and TRBJ2-3; D is possibly TRBD2 (7 bases). V lost 9 bases to trimming and J lost 0 bases, with 12 bases between them. Germline CDR1 KGHDR, CDR2 SFDVKD. The CDR3 contains 14 residues. CDR3 in DNA: TGTGCCACCGGTAGGGGGGGGAGCACAGATACGCAGTATTTT. The encoded protein is CATGRGGSTDTQYF.

This chain uses TRBV30 with TRBJ2-1, with 8 bases identical to TRBD2. The length of the CDR3 is 13 residues. Per the germline V gene, CDR1 is GTSNPN and CDR2 is SVGIG (reference sequence). V shed 0 bases, J shed 7 bases, and the junction held 2 bases outside the gene matches. The CDR3 DNA reads as TGTGCCTGGAGTGTTCGGGAGGGGAATGAGCAGTTCTTC. This sequence encodes CAWSVREGNEQFF.